The 17 T cell receptor beta chains reported below all come from one sample, sequenced in a study of blood T cell repertoires in COVID-19. Measured with immunoSEQ multiplex PCR; TCRdb has only the in-frame clones, and not every one. The sample consists of 130,000 to 150,000 clones, roughly 80% of them appearing once. The sample comprised PBMCs or T cells enriched from blood (not recorded which). All receptors derive from a man aged 35 to 55 with acute COVID-19.

The chain joins TRBV19 to TRBJ1-2; 9 bases are a match to TRBD1. CDR1 and CDR2 (germline): LNHDA, SQIVND (reference sequence). The ends lost 7 bases at V and 3 bases at J; junction bases unmatched: 6. The CDR3 totals 14 residues. DNA of the CDR3: TGTGCCAGTACCCGGACAGGGGTGGACTATGGCTACACCTTC. Amino acid sequence: CASTRTGVDYGYTF.

The chain couples TRBV19 to TRBJ2-6; no clear D gene. The germline V gene has CDR1 LNHDA and CDR2 SQIVND (reference sequence). The V end was cut by 10 bases, the J end by 0 bases, with 10 bases between. CDR3 length: 14 residues. The CDR3 sequence: CATGLDSGANVLTF. Here the CDR3 DNA reads TGTGCCACAGGCCTGGACTCTGGGGCCAACGTCCTGACTTTC.

This sequence joins TRBV29-1 and TRBJ1-2, with 10 nucleotides matching TRBD1. Per germline, CDR1 SQVTM and CDR2 ANQGSEA. The V gene end was trimmed by 7 bases and the J gene end by 4 bases; junction bases not matched to a gene: 9. CDR3 length equals 14 residues. Here the CDR3 reads CSAAQGQGTYGYTF. CDR3 in DNA: TGCAGCGCCGCTCAGGGACAGGGGACCTATGGCTACACCTTC.

The rearrangement joins TRBV5-1 to TRBJ1-2, with 7 bases aligning to TRBD1. Trimming took 4 bases from V and 6 from J; bases not matched to a gene: 6. CDR1 and CDR2 (germline): SGHRS, YFSETQ. The CDR3 consists of 13 residues. The CDR3, as DNA: TGCGCCAGCAGCATGACAGGGTTCGATGGCTACACCTTC. This encodes CASSMTGFDGYTF.

The genes are TRBV10-3 and TRBJ1-1; no reliable D call. From germline, CDR1 is ENHRY and CDR2 SYGVKD. V was clipped by 6 bases and J by 1 base, with 6 bases between them. The CDR3 is 12 amino acids. CDR3 nucleotides: TGTGCCATCAGCCAAAAGAACACTGAAGCTTTCTTT. It translates to CAISQKNTEAFF.

This chain joins TRBV23-1 and TRBJ2-1; TRBD1 matches at 7 bases. TRBV23-1 is assigned to the ORF class and has an uncertain function. CDR3 length equals 16 residues. V gave up 11 bases and J gave up 5 bases; unmatched junction bases: 18. Here the CDR3 reads CARTLILPGQHNEQFF. In nucleotides, the CDR3 is TGCGCCCGAACACTCATCCTGCCGGGACAGCACAATGAGCAGTTCTTC.

V is TRBV7-2 and J is TRBJ1-2; 7 nucleotides line up with TRBD1. CDR3 size: 14 residues. V was clipped by 5 bases and J by 8 bases; unmatched bases: 11. CDR1 and CDR2 (germline): SGHTA, FQGNSA. CDR3 in amino acids: CASSTGQWVEGYTF. CDR3 nucleotides: TGTGCCAGCAGCACGGGACAGTGGGTAGAGGGCTACACCTTC.

The chain has TRBV10-2 and TRBJ2-1, with D possibly matching TRBD2 (6 bases). The V and J ends lost 6 bases and 14 bases respectively, with 14 bases between them. This CDR3 has 11 amino acids. Germline CDR1 is WSHSY and CDR2 is SAAADI. DNA of the CDR3: TGCGCCAGCAGGGCGGGGACCAGGGAGTTCTTC. It is translated as CASRAGTREFF.

In DNA, the CDR3 is TGTGCCAGCAGCTTCCATTCTACAGGTTTGAACACTGAAGCTTTCTTT. It is translated as CASSFHSTGLNTEAFF. The gene calls are TRBV3-1 (or the pseudogene TRBV3-2) and TRBJ1-1; TRBD1 might be the D (5 bases). Germline assignment: CDR1 LGHDT and CDR2 YNNKEL (reference sequence). The length of the CDR3 is 16 residues. The V end lost 5 bases, the J end lost 0 bases, and 16 bases lay between the germline ends.

This clone was seen just once. The V call is TRBV7-6, the J call TRBJ2-2, with D perhaps matching TRBD1 (5 bases). The V gene's germline CDR1 is SGHVS and CDR2 FNYEAQ. V lost 1 base, J lost 6 bases, and 15 bases lay in between. The CDR3 length is 16 residues. The DNA of the CDR3 is TGTGCCAGCAGCTTAGAATCTTCTAGGGGATCCGGGGAGCTGTTTTTT. This encodes CASSLESSRGSGELFF.

This clone was recorded at least ten times. The rearrangement uses TRBV10-1 and TRBJ2-1; tentative D call: TRBD1 (6 bases). Germline values: CDR1 WNHNN, CDR2 SYGVQD (reference sequence). V was cut by 0 bases and J by 2 bases, with 8 bases left in between. The CDR3 totals 15 residues. The CDR3 coding sequence is TGCGCCAGCAGTGAGTCGGGGGCCACCTACAATGAGCAGTTCTTC. It is translated as CASSESGATYNEQFF.

The genes are TRBV30 and TRBJ1-2; D ambiguous. The CDR3 extends over 13 amino acids. Trimming stripped 0 bases from V and 8 bases from J, with 13 bases between. Germline V CDR1 and CDR2: GTSNPN, SVGIG (reference sequence). The CDR3 protein is CAWSVKAEGGYTF. As DNA, the CDR3 is TGTGCCTGGAGTGTGAAAGCCGAGGGAGGCTACACCTTC.

The chain carries TRBV5-1 and TRBJ2-2; no definite D call. This CDR3 comprises 14 residues. The germline V gene has CDR1 SGHRS and CDR2 YFSETQ. The V gene lost 1 base and the J gene lost 4 bases, with 8 bases spanning the gap. The CDR3 nucleotides are TGCGCCAGCAGCTTGTTGGGCCGCACCGGGGAGCTGTTTTTT. Translating gives CASSLLGRTGELFF. The entire variable domain, with the rest obtained from reference TRBV5-1 and TRBJ2-2, is as follows: KAGVTQTPRYLIKTRGQQVTLSCSPISGHRSVSWYQQTPGQGLQFLFEYFSETQRNKGNFPGRFSGRQFSNSRSEMNVSTLELGDSALYLCASSLLGRTGELFFGEGSRLTVL.

This clone appeared once. This sequence joins TRBV19 and TRBJ1-5, with D maybe TRBD1 (6 bases). Trimming shortened V by 6 bases and J by 4 bases, and 10 bases separated the two germline ends. There are 13 residues in the CDR3. In germline, CDR1 is LNHDA, CDR2 SQIVND (reference sequence). The CDR3 region has the DNA TGTGCCAGTAGGGGGCAGGGGAATCAGCCCCAGCATTTT. It codes for CASRGQGNQPQHF.

The chain links TRBV4-3 to TRBJ2-2; 10 bases fit TRBD1. The trim removed 3 bases at V and 5 bases at J, leaving 6 bases unmatched. The CDR3 has 16 residues. Per the germline V gene, CDR1 is LGHNA and CDR2 is YSLEER. The CDR3 protein is CASSHRTGGETGELFF. CDR3 bases: TGCGCCAGCAGCCACCGGACAGGGGGAGAGACCGGGGAGCTGTTTTTT.

The J gene is TRBJ1-6, the V gene TRBV27; perhaps TRBD1 as D (6 bases). Trimming stripped 3 bases from V and 7 bases from J, with 25 bases between. Germline CDR1 reads MNHEY; CDR2 reads SMNVEV (reference sequence). The CDR3 has 19 residues. The CDR3: CASSFTPPRDKGRNSPLHF. As DNA, the CDR3 is TGTGCCAGCAGTTTCACCCCCCCCCGGGACAAAGGTAGAAATTCACCCCTCCACTTT.

This clone was counted a single time. The chain employs TRBV27 and TRBJ2-3, with D tentatively TRBD1 (6 bases). V gave up 3 bases and J gave up 4 bases, with 11 bases separating them. Germline assignment: CDR1 MNHEY and CDR2 SMNVEV (reference sequence). This CDR3 has 14 residues. This CDR3 reads CASSFISGADTQYF. DNA of the CDR3: TGTGCCAGCAGTTTCATTTCAGGGGCAGATACGCAGTATTTT.